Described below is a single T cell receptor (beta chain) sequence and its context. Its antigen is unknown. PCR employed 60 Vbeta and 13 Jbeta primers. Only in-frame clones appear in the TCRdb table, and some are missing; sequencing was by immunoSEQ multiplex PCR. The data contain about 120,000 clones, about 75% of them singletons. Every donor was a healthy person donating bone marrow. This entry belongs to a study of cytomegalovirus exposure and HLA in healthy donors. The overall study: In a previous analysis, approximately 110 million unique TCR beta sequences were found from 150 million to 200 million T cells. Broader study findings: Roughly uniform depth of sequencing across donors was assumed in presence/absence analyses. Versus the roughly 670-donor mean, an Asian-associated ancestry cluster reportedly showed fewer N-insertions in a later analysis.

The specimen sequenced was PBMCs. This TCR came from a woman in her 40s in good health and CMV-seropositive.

This chain's CDR3 is CASSSGGSPYEQYF. The CDR3 nucleotides read TGTGCCAGCAGCTCCGGGGGGTCCCCCTACGAGCAGTACTTC. The chain employs TRBV7-9 and TRBJ2-7, with TRBD2 matching 7 bases. This CDR3 is 14 amino acids long. V dropped 4 bases and J dropped 2; count of bases not matched to a gene: 5. Per germline, CDR1 SEHNR and CDR2 FQNEAQ (reference sequence).